This TCR beta chain came from a study of control samples from healthy donors and cancer patients. The repertoire was sequenced with immunoSEQ multiplex PCR; TCRdb's copy has only in-frame clones and lacks some. Among about 72,000 clones, approximately 92% were seen once, and the ten largest hold over 4.5%. Germline V gene sequence: CDR1 MNHEY, CDR2 SVGAGI. The CDR3 extends over 11 amino acids. V was cut by 10 bases and J by 5 bases, with 8 bases left in between. The TCR was taken from a woman aged 55-70 years in good health. This rearrangement joins TRBV6-5 to TRBJ2-2; D unclear. What was sequenced was blood. CDR3 sequence (DNA): TGTGCCATCAAGGCGACCGGGGAGCTGTTTTTT. It encodes CAIKATGELFF.